This TCR beta chain was profiled in a study of read filtering for tumor transcriptome and immune sequencing. For the study at large: Revised staging placed roughly 8 patients in R-ISS I, some 17 in II, 6 or 7 in III.

The CDR3 consists of 18 residues. Trimming cost V 2 bases and J 6 bases; bases outside gene matches: 12. Germline values: CDR1 SGDLS, CDR2 YYNGEE. Worth noting for this clonotype: Its antigen is as yet unknown.

Whole-study results and caveats: Approximately 80% of IR-seq clonotypes had one read, totaling about 4% of reads; RNA-seq: about 69% and 49%. IR-seq and RNA-seq agreed better without single-read clonotypes.

Molecular barcoded adaptors covering alpha/delta and beta/gamma chains were used on 400 to 450 ng RNA. TCRdb recomputed calls from the reads with MiXCR, one row per CDR3 protein. The table records about 57,000 distinct CDR3 sequences, 20% to 25% of them present only once. This TCR derives from a donor older than 35 with multiple myeloma. The J gene is TRBJ2-1, the V gene TRBV9; 12 positions agree with TRBD2. The sequenced material came from a population of CD138-negative cells sorted from bone marrow. The DNA of the CDR3 is TGTGCCAGCAGCGTCGCGGCGTCTAGCGGGGGGGCCTCCAATGAGCAGTTCTTC. It encodes CASSVAASSGGASNEQFF.